Shown below are 18 T cell receptor beta chains from a single sample sequenced in a study of blood T cell repertoires in COVID-19. Assay: immunoSEQ multiplex PCR; the TCRdb copy retains only in-frame clones and omits some. Here the sample spans around 25,000 clones, roughly 79% being singletons. The material sequenced was peripheral blood. The receptors come from a man older than 75 with active or convalescent COVID-19.

The genes are TRBV19 and TRBJ2-3; 8 nucleotides agree with TRBD2. CDR1 LNHDA and CDR2 SQIVND come from the germline V gene (reference sequence). Unmatched junction bases numbered 7, after V lost 0 bases and J lost 8 bases. This CDR3 has 15 amino acids. Here the CDR3 reads CASSIDLSGSFTQYF. As DNA, the CDR3 is TGTGCCAGTAGTATAGATCTGAGCGGGAGCTTTACGCAGTATTTT.

The chain employs TRBV11-2 and TRBJ2-3; D is undetermined. Germline V gene lookup returns CDR1 SGHAT and CDR2 FQNNGV. The V end lost 3 bases, the J end lost 2 bases, and 12 bases lay between the germline ends. The CDR3 runs 15 residues. Here the CDR3 reads CASSLSAASTDTQYF. In nucleotides, the CDR3 is TGTGCCAGCAGCTTGTCCGCGGCCTCCACAGATACGCAGTATTTT.

This clone was seen only once. The genes are TRBV29-1 and TRBJ2-1; TRBD2 matches 8 bases. Losses at the gene ends were 6 bases for V and 15 bases for J; bases not matched to a gene: 13. Germline lookup yields CDR1 SQVTM and CDR2 ANQGSEA. This CDR3 region has 12 residues. The CDR3 coding sequence is TGCAGCGTGACGACTAGCGCTCAGGGGCGGTTCTTC. Its protein product is CSVTTSAQGRFF.

The chain is built from TRBV19 and TRBJ1-4, with D unclear. CDR3 length: 15 amino acids. Germline CDR1 and CDR2: LNHDA and SQIVND (reference sequence). V shed 6 bases and J shed 5 bases, with 16 bases lying between them. This CDR3 is CASSPGSYRNEKLFF. The CDR3 region has the DNA TGTGCCAGTAGCCCAGGCTCCTACAGAAATGAAAAACTGTTTTTT.

The chain couples TRBV21-1 to TRBJ2-3; the table's D call TRBD2 went unverified against the DNA. TRBV21-1 is flagged as a pseudogene. CDR3 length: 17 amino acids. The CDR3: CASSKSPPSSVTDTQYF. DNA of the CDR3: TGTGCCAGCAGCAAATCCCCCCCTTCTAGCGTGACAGATACGCAGTATTTT.

Only a few counts were recorded for this clone. The chain recombines TRBV27 with TRBJ1-1; D call uncertain. The CDR3 has 15 amino acids. The V and J ends lost 0 bases and 4 bases respectively, with 12 bases between them. Germline V CDR1 and CDR2: MNHEY, SMNVEV (reference sequence). The CDR3 coding sequence is TGTGCCAGCAGTTTATCGAACAGATTGGGCACTGAAGCTTTCTTT. Translation gives CASSLSNRLGTEAFF.

This clone came up once. The chain is built from TRBV15 and TRBJ2-7; a weak D match, TRBD1 (5 bases). CDR1 and CDR2 from the germline V gene are LNHNV and YYDKDF (reference sequence). The CDR3 runs to 14 residues. The V end was cut by 3 bases, the J end by 1 base, with 10 bases between. Here the CDR3 reads CATSSTTDSYEQYF. CDR3 in DNA: TGTGCCACCAGCAGTACGACAGATTCCTACGAGCAGTACTTC.

V and J are TRBV7-2 and TRBJ1-4; D is undetermined. The CDR3 extends over 13 amino acids. V dropped 3 bases and J dropped 8 bases, with 10 bases sitting between them. Germline CDR1 is SGHTA and CDR2 is FQGNSA. CDR3: CASSFQAGEKLFF. CDR3 in DNA: TGTGCCAGCAGCTTTCAGGCAGGCGAAAAACTGTTTTTT.

The chain uses TRBV7-3 and TRBJ1-2; 8 nucleotides agree with TRBD1. Germline assignment: CDR1 SGHTA and CDR2 FQGTGA. The V gene end was trimmed by 8 bases and the J gene end by 6 bases; junction bases not matched to a gene: 11. CDR3 length: 14 residues. CDR3 in DNA: TGTGCCAGCGGCCGACAGGGGAGTTTGGATGGCTACACCTTC. This translates into CASGRQGSLDGYTF.

The V and J genes are TRBV6-2 or TRBV6-3 and TRBJ2-3; D gene unclear. Trimming shortened V by 3 bases and J by 2 bases, and 9 bases separated the two germline ends. Germline V CDR1 and CDR2: MNHEY, SVGEGT. CDR3 length: 14 amino acids. CDR3: CASSYFAATDTQYF. CDR3 DNA sequence: TGTGCCAGCAGTTATTTCGCGGCCACAGATACGCAGTATTTT.

The chain has TRBV7-8 and TRBJ2-1; TRBD2 aligns across 8 bases. This CDR3 spans 15 amino acids. Per the germline V gene, CDR1 is SGHVS and CDR2 is FQNEAQ. After removal of 3 bases from V and 3 bases from J, the junction contained 4 bases not matched to a gene. The CDR3 loop is CASSLLAGDYNEQFF. The CDR3 DNA sequence: TGTGCCAGCAGCTTGCTAGCGGGCGACTACAATGAGCAGTTCTTC.

The chain carries TRBV4-1 and TRBJ1-6, with 8 bases fitting TRBD1. The CDR3 runs 16 residues. Germline CDR1 and CDR2: MGHRA and YSYEKL. J was trimmed by 6 bases and V by 1 base; bases with no gene match: 5. The CDR3 nucleotides are TGCGCCAGCAGCCAAGGACAGGGGTTTGGTAATTCACCCCTCCACTTT. As protein: CASSQGQGFGNSPLHF.

The rearrangement joins TRBV3-1 (or the pseudogene TRBV3-2) to TRBJ1-1; 8 positions agree with TRBD1. Germline values: CDR1 LGHDT, CDR2 YNNKEL (reference sequence). V lost 1 base and J lost 5; bases outside the gene matches: 6. CDR3 length: 15 residues. CDR3 region: CASSQAGGVGTEAFF. In nucleotides, the CDR3 is TGTGCCAGCAGCCAAGCAGGGGGCGTAGGGACTGAAGCTTTCTTT.

This clone was counted only a few times. J is TRBJ1-2 and V is TRBV19, with 11 bases aligning to TRBD1. The V segment lost 6 bases and the J segment 5 bases; nucleotides outside the gene matches: 8. Germline CDR1 is LNHDA and CDR2 is SQIVND (reference sequence). The CDR3 sequence is 15 residues long. CDR3 sequence: CASSRTGTGGYGYTF. In DNA form, the CDR3 reads TGTGCCAGTAGCAGAACCGGGACAGGGGGTTATGGCTACACCTTC.

Worth noting for this clone: Other DNA sequences in the same sample also yield this CDR3. The chain carries TRBV9 and TRBJ1-6; D is uncertain. V lost 4 bases, J lost 7 bases, and 9 bases lay in between. The CDR3 has 13 amino acids. Looked up from germline, CDR1 is SGDLS and CDR2 is YYNGEE. In DNA form, the CDR3 reads TGTGCCAGCAGCCCCGAGGTCAATTCACCCCTCCACTTT. Translation: CASSPEVNSPLHF.

The chain couples TRBV11-2 to TRBJ2-3; 7 bases are shared with TRBD2. The CDR3 sequence is 16 residues long. CDR1 SGHAT and CDR2 FQNNGV come from the germline V gene. V was pared by 0 bases and J by 8 bases, with 11 bases of the junction left unmatched. The CDR3 sequence is CASSLDRTRKSATQYF. The CDR3 DNA sequence: TGTGCCAGCAGCTTAGATCGGACTAGGAAGTCGGCTACGCAGTATTTT.

The genes are TRBV3-1 (or the pseudogene TRBV3-2) and TRBJ2-5; D gene unclear. Trimming cost V 4 bases and J 2 bases, with 14 bases left between them. The CDR3 contains 15 residues. Germline V gives CDR1 LGHDT, CDR2 YNNKEL (reference sequence). Here the CDR3 reads CASSPAGGRQETQYF. The CDR3, as DNA: TGTGCCAGCAGCCCTGCTGGCGGTAGACAAGAGACCCAGTACTTC.

This clone appeared once. This rearrangement joins TRBV4-1 to TRBJ2-3; 15 bases agree with TRBD2. Trimming cost V 0 bases and J 3 bases; bases outside gene matches: 1. The CDR3 consists of 17 residues. CDR1 is MGHRA, CDR2 YSYEKL, per germline. CDR3 sequence reads: CASSQDGTSGGTDTQYF. The CDR3, as DNA: TGCGCCAGCAGCCAAGACGGGACTAGCGGGGGGACAGATACGCAGTATTTT.